The entry below describes one TCR beta chain. Its specificity is not known. The sample comes from a study of shared clonotypes between healthy human individuals. Sequencing was at deep level. The protocol was immunoSEQ multiplex PCR, while the TCRdb copy is restricted to in-frame clones and leaves out a portion. The data hold 740,000 or so clones, with about 80% observed a single time. General study results and limits: As a rule, naive subsets had a larger estimated richness than memory subsets.

Trimming took 8 bases from V and 3 from J, leaving 13 bases between them. Germline values: CDR1 SEHNR, CDR2 FQNEAQ (reference sequence). The CDR3 covers 13 residues. Study donors comprised healthy, HIV-negative adults devoid of recent acute infection or vaccination. The rearrangement uses TRBV7-9 and TRBJ1-1; D not resolved. The sample taken for sequencing was memory CD4+ T cells sorted from blood. Subset given: CD45RA-negative fraction. This TCR derives from a woman in her twenties or thirties in good health. The CDR3 is CASERVMDTEAFF. CDR3 nucleotides: TGTGCCAGCGAGAGGGTAATGGACACTGAAGCTTTCTTT.